The sequence of this T cell receptor (beta chain) was determined in a study of glioma-infiltrating T cells after dendritic cell vaccination. Study information: Patients had newly diagnosed or recurrent glioblastoma and received dendritic cell vaccines. At biweekly intervals, patients got three intradermal dendritic cell vaccine injections.

This CDR3 has 15 residues. Germline-derived CDR1 and CDR2 are SGHRS and YFSETQ. The junction had 1 base not matched to a gene; V was cut back by 0 bases and J by 1 base. TCRB CDR3 was amplified from 2 ug genomic DNA or less. The table came from immunoSEQ multiplex PCR; TCRdb's copy has only in-frame clones and leaves some out. The sample includes tens of thousands of clones, more than 75% of them seen just once. As for time point: after dendritic cell vaccination, including at tumor progression/relapse. The receptor's source is a human donor with glioblastoma. The chain uses TRBV5-1 and TRBJ1-2, with TRBD1 matching over 9 bases. The source material was blood, sampled after dendritic cell vaccination. CDR3: CASSLATGGNYGYTF. The CDR3 DNA is TGCGCCAGCAGCTTGGCGACAGGGGGTAACTATGGCTACACCTTC.